This T cell receptor beta chain is drawn from a study of blood T cells in healthy people across ages. Combining a sample-barcoded 5' primer with a J-beta primer mix, a second PCR ran for 7 to 11 cycles. Each cDNA molecule carried a tag from a template-switch adaptor that contained 12 random nucleotides. Any given sample supplied a minimum of 2.5 million CDR3-containing paired-end reads. TCRdb passed the 5' RACE reads through MiXCR, listing each CDR3 protein once. Of approximately 1,100,000 distinct CDR3 sequences listed, 45% are singletons. Study-level results: Among long-lived donors, naive CD4+ cells were more numerous and diversity higher than in aged donors.

Germline CDR1 is SGDLS and CDR2 is YYNGEE. This CDR3 is 17 amino acids long. V gave up 0 bases and J gave up 4 bases; unmatched junction bases: 7. This clonotype has a count of ten or more. Its antigen remains unknown. Sequenced: blood. The TCR comes from a woman aged 55-69 years in good health. The chain employs TRBV9 and TRBJ2-4; 10 nucleotides match TRBD2. This CDR3 reads CASSVDGLAGVKNIQYF. In DNA, the CDR3 is TGTGCCAGCAGCGTAGATGGGCTAGCGGGAGTGAAAAACATTCAGTACTTC.